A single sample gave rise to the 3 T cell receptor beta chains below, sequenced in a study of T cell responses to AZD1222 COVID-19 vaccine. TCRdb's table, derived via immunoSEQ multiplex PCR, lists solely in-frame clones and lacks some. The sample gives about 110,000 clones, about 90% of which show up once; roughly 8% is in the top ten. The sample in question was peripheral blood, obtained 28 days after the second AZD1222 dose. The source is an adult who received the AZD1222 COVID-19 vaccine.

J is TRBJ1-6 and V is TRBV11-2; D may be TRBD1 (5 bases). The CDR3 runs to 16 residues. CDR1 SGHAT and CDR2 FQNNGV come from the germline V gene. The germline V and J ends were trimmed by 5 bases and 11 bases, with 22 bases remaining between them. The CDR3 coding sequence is TGTGCCAGCAGCCCCCTCGGGGGTCAGGGCGGGGCACCCCTCCACTTT. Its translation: CASSPLGGQGGAPLHF.

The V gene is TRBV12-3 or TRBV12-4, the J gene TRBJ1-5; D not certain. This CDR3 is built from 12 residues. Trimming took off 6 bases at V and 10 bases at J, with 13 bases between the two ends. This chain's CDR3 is CASSELQKPQHF. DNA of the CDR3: TGTGCCAGCAGCGAATTACAGAAACCCCAGCATTTT.

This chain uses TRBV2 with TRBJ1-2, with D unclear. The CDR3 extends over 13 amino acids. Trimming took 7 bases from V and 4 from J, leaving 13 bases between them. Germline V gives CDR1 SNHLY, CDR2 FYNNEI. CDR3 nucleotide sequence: TGTGCCAGCATAGAGAACTTGGTCTATGGCTACACCTTC. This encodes CASIENLVYGYTF.